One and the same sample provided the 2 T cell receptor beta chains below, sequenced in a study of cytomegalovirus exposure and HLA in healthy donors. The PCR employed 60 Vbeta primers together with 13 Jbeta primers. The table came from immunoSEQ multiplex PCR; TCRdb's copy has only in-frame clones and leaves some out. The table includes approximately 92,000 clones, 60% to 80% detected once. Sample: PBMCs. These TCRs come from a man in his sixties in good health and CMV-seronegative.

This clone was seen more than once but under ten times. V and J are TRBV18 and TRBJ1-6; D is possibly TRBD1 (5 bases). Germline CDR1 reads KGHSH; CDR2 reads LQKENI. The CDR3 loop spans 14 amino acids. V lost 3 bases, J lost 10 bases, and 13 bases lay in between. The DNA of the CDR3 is TGTGCCAGCTCACCTGGGGGGATGGAGTCACCCCTCCACTTT. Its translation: CASSPGGMESPLHF.

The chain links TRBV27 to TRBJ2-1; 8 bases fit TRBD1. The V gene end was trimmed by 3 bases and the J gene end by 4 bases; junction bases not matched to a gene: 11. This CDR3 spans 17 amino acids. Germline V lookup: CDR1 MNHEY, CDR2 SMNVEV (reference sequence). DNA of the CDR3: TGTGCCAGCAGTTTGCTTGGTCTGACAGGGGATTACAATGAGCAGTTCTTC. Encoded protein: CASSLLGLTGDYNEQFF.